This TCR beta chain was sequenced in a study of spatial heterogeneity in lung cancer. Across the study: Follow-up PBMC specimens underwent sequencing when available; their median timing was approximately two years after resection. Sequencing consistently turned up more beta-chain sequences than alpha-chain sequences. The study observed each unique TCR and UMI combination more than ten times on average in raw reads. Points from the study as a whole: There were more appearances of ubiquitous expanded tumor TCRs in blood at resection than at follow-up.

TCRdb re-called the 5' RACE reads with MiXCR, one entry per CDR3 protein. This table holds more than 95,000 distinct CDR3 sequences, approximately 12% found once. The time point is: blood at routine non-recurrence follow-up after resection. No cells were sorted before sequencing. The whole RNA sequenced was extracted from tumor, nontumor lung or frozen PBMC. The CDR3 extends over 13 amino acids. Trimming shortened V by 3 bases and J by 1 base, and 9 bases separated the two germline ends. Germline V gives CDR1 DFQATT, CDR2 SNEGSKA (reference sequence). The sample holds many counts of this clonotype. The antigen is undetermined.

The receptor was derived from a male donor with early-stage non-small cell lung cancer. The chain uses TRBV20-1 and TRBJ2-5; D is possibly TRBD1 (6 bases). The specimen comprised PBMCs, sampled at follow-up. This CDR3 reads CSASPDSQETQYF. The CDR3 DNA is TGCAGTGCTAGCCCGGACAGCCAAGAGACCCAGTACTTC.